A selection of T cell receptor beta chains follows, all from one sample in a study of T cell repertoires in cytomegalovirus infection. Their antigen targets remain unknown. TCRdb recomputed calls from the reads with MiXCR, one row per CDR3 protein. The sample carries about 890,000 distinct CDR3 sequences, approximately 30% recorded once. Sequencing used cultured CD8+ T cells from PBMCs, obtained from culture after CMV antigen stimulation. The receptors derive from a human donor in good health (CMV status not recorded). Some clones in this sample may be carry-over from other donors' samples. CDR3s include the opening cysteine and the closing phenylalanine or tryptophan. The order of the fields is J gene, CDR3 length, clone size, D gene, V gene, CDR3 DNA, CDR3 protein. The D gene is left open where the match is weak. Rows give clone size only sometimes, using once, few, many, or a class for an expanded clone.

TRBJ2-5	15	NA	TRBD1	TRBV2	TGTGCCAGCAGTCCGGGACAGGGAGACCAAGAGACCCAGTACTTC	CASSPGQGDQETQYF
TRBJ2-3	17	many	TRBD2	TRBV7-6	TGTGCCAGCAGCCCTCAAACTCTAGCGGGGCCGGGAGATACGCAGTATTTT	CASSPQTLAGPGDTQYF
TRBJ1-1	13	many	NA	TRBV7-8	TGTGCCAGCAGCTCGGCCGGGACAACTGAAGCTTTCTTT	CASSSAGTTEAFF
TRBJ1-5	15	few	NA	TRBV27	TGTGCCAGCAGTTCCCGGGGAGGGGGTACGAGGCCCCAGCATTTT	CASSSRGGGTRPQHF
TRBJ1-1	16	NA	TRBD1	TRBV19	TGTGCCAGTAGTGACAGGGAACAGCCGGGAAACACTGAAGCTTTCTTT	CASSDREQPGNTEAFF
TRBJ2-7	15	NA	TRBD1	TRBV5-1	TGCGCCAGCAGCTTGCAGGACAGGGGGTCTAACGAGCAGTACTTC	CASSLQDRGSNEQYF
TRBJ2-1	16	NA	TRBD2	TRBV6-2/TRBV6-3	TGTGCCAGCAGTTATCAACTAGCGGGGGGTTACAATGAGCAGTTCTTC	CASSYQLAGGYNEQFF
TRBJ1-2	15	NA	NA	TRBV6-5	TGTGCCAGCAGTTACGGGGCAGCACCTAACTATGGCTACACCTTC	CASSYGAAPNYGYTF
TRBJ2-2	13	NA	NA	TRBV7-3	TGTGCCAGCTGCAGGGAGAACACCGGGGAGCTGTTTTTT	CASCRENTGELFF
TRBJ2-3	13	many	NA	TRBV5-6	TGTGCCAGCAGCTTGAAGGGCATAGATACGCAGTATTTT	CASSLKGIDTQYF
TRBJ2-5	16	NA	TRBD2	TRBV6-5	TGTGCCAGCAGTTACAAGGGACTAGAAGCGGTAGAGACCCAGTACTTC	CASSYKGLEAVETQYF
TRBJ2-7	13	NA	NA	TRBV12-3/TRBV12-4	TGTGCCAGCAGTTGGGCCAGGGCGTACGAGCAGTACTTC	CASSWARAYEQYF
TRBJ1-1	14	few	NA	TRBV4-3	TGCGCCAGCAGCCACCATACGGAGAACACTGAAGCTTTCTTT	CASSHHTENTEAFF
TRBJ2-1	12	NA	TRBD2	TRBV7-2	TGTGCCAGCAGCGGACTAGCGGGGCGGGAGTTCTTC	CASSGLAGREFF
TRBJ1-5	14	few	NA	TRBV6-8	TGTGCCAGCGGATTAACAGGGTTGAGTCAGCCCCAGCATTTT	CASGLTGLSQPQHF
TRBJ2-3	13	few	NA	TRBV28	TGTGCCAGCAAGAAGGCGGTAAAAGATACGCAGTATTTT	CASKKAVKDTQYF
TRBJ2-5	15	few	NA	TRBV20-1	TGCAGTGCTAGAGATAATCGGGTAGATCAAGAGACCCAGTACTTC	CSARDNRVDQETQYF
TRBJ2-1	17	NA	NA	TRBV10-3	TGTGCCATCAGTGAAGGTTTTGGGGGGACGGTTGACAATGAGCAGTTCTTC	CAISEGFGGTVDNEQFF
TRBJ2-1	15	NA	TRBD1	TRBV28	TGTGCCAGCAGTTTGGACAGGGCAGAACTCGATGAGCAGTTCTTC	CASSLDRAELDEQFF
TRBJ1-5	15	NA	NA	TRBV6-5	TGTGCCAGCAGTTACTCTGGGGGGGCGAATCAGCCCCAGCATTTT	CASSYSGGANQPQHF
TRBJ2-5	17	few	TRBD1	TRBV7-9	TGTGCCAGCAGCTCGTCCCGGGACAGGGGGCTCCAAGAGACCCAGTACTTC	CASSSSRDRGLQETQYF
TRBJ2-1	14	few	NA	TRBV2	TGTGCCAGCAGCGCAAGACCCTCCTACAATGAGCAGTTCTTC	CASSARPSYNEQFF
TRBJ1-1	17	few	NA	TRBV10-1	TGCGCCAGCAGTGAGTCAGGGTGGGGGCTAACGAACACTGAAGCTTTCTTT	CASSESGWGLTNTEAFF
TRBJ2-1	14	many	TRBD1	TRBV7-9	TGTGCCAGCAGCCTAGGGGGCACCTACAATGAGCAGTTCTTC	CASSLGGTYNEQFF
TRBJ2-4	18	NA	NA	TRBV19	TGTGCCAGTAGTACACCCCCGGGGTTTTCGTTAGCCAAAAACATTCAGTACTTC	CASSTPPGFSLAKNIQYF
TRBJ2-1	14	few	NA	TRBV12-3/TRBV12-4	TGTGCCAGCAGTACCCCTCTGGCCTACAATGAGCAGTTCTTC	CASSTPLAYNEQFF
TRBJ2-2	12	NA	TRBD2	TRBV7-2	TGTGCCAGCCTAGCGGCCTGGGGGGAGCTGTTTTTT	CASLAAWGELFF
TRBJ2-1	16	NA	NA	TRBV7-6	TGTGCTAGCAGCTTAGAGGCGACAGGCTCCTACAATGAGCAGTTCTTC	CASSLEATGSYNEQFF
TRBJ2-5	14	few	NA	TRBV20-1	TGCAGTGCTAGAGATCGTAGTCGAGGGGAGACCCAGTACTTC	CSARDRSRGETQYF
TRBJ2-1	14	few	TRBD2	TRBV27	TGTGCCAGCAGTCTTAGCGGGTACTACAATGAGCAGTTCTTC	CASSLSGYYNEQFF
TRBJ2-2	17	NA	TRBD1	TRBV2	TGTGCCAGCAGTGAAAACTCCGGGACAGGGCCCACCGGGGAGCTGTTTTTT	CASSENSGTGPTGELFF
TRBJ1-1	15	NA	NA	TRBV5-4	TGTGCCAGCAGCTTCCCCGACACGGGGAACACTGAAGCTTTCTTT	CASSFPDTGNTEAFF
TRBJ1-6	12	NA	NA	TRBV10-3	TGTGCCTTCATGGGGTTGAATTCACCCCTCCACTTT	CAFMGLNSPLHF
TRBJ2-5	15	NA	TRBD1	TRBV2	TGTGCCAGCAGGGGAAGGGGACAGGGGGGAGAGACCCAGTACTTC	CASRGRGQGGETQYF
TRBJ1-3	15	NA	TRBD1	TRBV6-6	TGTGCCAGCAGCGACAGGGGACTAACTGGAAACACCATATATTTT	CASSDRGLTGNTIYF
TRBJ1-3	14	NA	NA	TRBV6-6	TGTGCCAGCAGCCCGGACAGATCCGGGGACACCATATATTTT	CASSPDRSGDTIYF
TRBJ2-7	15	NA	TRBD1	TRBV6-5	TGTGCCAGCAGTCTTACTCAGACAGGGTTCTACGAGCAGTACTTC	CASSLTQTGFYEQYF
TRBJ1-3	14	few	NA	TRBV6-2/TRBV6-3	TGTGCCAGCAGTACGACCGACTCTGGAAACACCATATATTTT	CASSTTDSGNTIYF
TRBJ1-6	17	NA	TRBD1	TRBV2	TGTGCCAGCGGCGAACAGGGGGCAGGTTCCTATAATTCACCCCTCCACTTT	CASGEQGAGSYNSPLHF
TRBJ2-7	15	few	NA	TRBV3-1	TGTGCCAGCAGCTATGTTTTGCGGGGATCTTACGAGCAGTACTTC	CASSYVLRGSYEQYF
TRBJ2-2	14	NA	NA	TRBV19	TGTGCCAGTACCCAGGGACGTTATTTCCGGGAGCTGTTTTTT	CASTQGRYFRELFF
TRBJ2-4	19	NA	NA	TRBV7-6	TGTGCCAGCAGCTCCTTCTCCGGGACTGTCCCACTTTCCAAAAACATTCAGTACTTC	CASSSFSGTVPLSKNIQYF
TRBJ1-2	15	many	TRBD1	TRBV7-8	TGTGCCAGCAGCACCCACAGGGGCCCCAACTATGGCTACACCTTC	CASSTHRGPNYGYTF
TRBJ1-2	16	few	NA	TRBV28	TGTGCCAGCAGTTTGGAGACGGGACACTTTAACTATGGCTACACCTTC	CASSLETGHFNYGYTF
TRBJ2-7	14	many	NA	TRBV12-3/TRBV12-4	TGTGCCAGCAGTCTCGGACCAAGGGGCTACGAGCAGTACTTC	CASSLGPRGYEQYF
TRBJ1-1	15	few	TRBD1	TRBV4-1	TGCGCCAGCAGCCAGACAGGGGGCAGACACACTGAAGCTTTCTTT	CASSQTGGRHTEAFF
TRBJ2-5	16	many	TRBD1	TRBV7-8	TGTGCCAGCAGCTTAGCCGGGGACAGGGTTCAAGAGACCCAGTACTTC	CASSLAGDRVQETQYF
TRBJ2-5	15	NA	NA	TRBV11-1	TGTGCCAGCAGCTTCTCCCCGGAATACCAAGAGACCCAGTACTTC	CASSFSPEYQETQYF